This TCR beta chain was sequenced for a study of T cell changes during pregnancy in multiple sclerosis. Some clones are missing from TCRdb's copy, which holds only in-frame ones; the method was immunoSEQ multiplex PCR. The sample records fewer than 50,000 clones, around 93% being singletons. The source material was CD8+ T cells from peripheral blood mononuclear cells, sampled in the third trimester of pregnancy. This receptor was taken from a female donor with multiple sclerosis, enrolled in a pregnancy study.

CDR3 amino acids: CASSLSTGWTEAFF. CDR3 in DNA: TGTGCCAGCAGTTTATCGACAGGTTGGACTGAAGCTTTCTTT. The chain joins TRBV28 to TRBJ1-1, with D possibly TRBD1 on 6 matching bases. The CDR3 consists of 14 residues. Trimming pared 1 base from V and 5 bases from J, leaving 11 bases between. Germline CDR1 MDHEN, CDR2 SYDVKM.